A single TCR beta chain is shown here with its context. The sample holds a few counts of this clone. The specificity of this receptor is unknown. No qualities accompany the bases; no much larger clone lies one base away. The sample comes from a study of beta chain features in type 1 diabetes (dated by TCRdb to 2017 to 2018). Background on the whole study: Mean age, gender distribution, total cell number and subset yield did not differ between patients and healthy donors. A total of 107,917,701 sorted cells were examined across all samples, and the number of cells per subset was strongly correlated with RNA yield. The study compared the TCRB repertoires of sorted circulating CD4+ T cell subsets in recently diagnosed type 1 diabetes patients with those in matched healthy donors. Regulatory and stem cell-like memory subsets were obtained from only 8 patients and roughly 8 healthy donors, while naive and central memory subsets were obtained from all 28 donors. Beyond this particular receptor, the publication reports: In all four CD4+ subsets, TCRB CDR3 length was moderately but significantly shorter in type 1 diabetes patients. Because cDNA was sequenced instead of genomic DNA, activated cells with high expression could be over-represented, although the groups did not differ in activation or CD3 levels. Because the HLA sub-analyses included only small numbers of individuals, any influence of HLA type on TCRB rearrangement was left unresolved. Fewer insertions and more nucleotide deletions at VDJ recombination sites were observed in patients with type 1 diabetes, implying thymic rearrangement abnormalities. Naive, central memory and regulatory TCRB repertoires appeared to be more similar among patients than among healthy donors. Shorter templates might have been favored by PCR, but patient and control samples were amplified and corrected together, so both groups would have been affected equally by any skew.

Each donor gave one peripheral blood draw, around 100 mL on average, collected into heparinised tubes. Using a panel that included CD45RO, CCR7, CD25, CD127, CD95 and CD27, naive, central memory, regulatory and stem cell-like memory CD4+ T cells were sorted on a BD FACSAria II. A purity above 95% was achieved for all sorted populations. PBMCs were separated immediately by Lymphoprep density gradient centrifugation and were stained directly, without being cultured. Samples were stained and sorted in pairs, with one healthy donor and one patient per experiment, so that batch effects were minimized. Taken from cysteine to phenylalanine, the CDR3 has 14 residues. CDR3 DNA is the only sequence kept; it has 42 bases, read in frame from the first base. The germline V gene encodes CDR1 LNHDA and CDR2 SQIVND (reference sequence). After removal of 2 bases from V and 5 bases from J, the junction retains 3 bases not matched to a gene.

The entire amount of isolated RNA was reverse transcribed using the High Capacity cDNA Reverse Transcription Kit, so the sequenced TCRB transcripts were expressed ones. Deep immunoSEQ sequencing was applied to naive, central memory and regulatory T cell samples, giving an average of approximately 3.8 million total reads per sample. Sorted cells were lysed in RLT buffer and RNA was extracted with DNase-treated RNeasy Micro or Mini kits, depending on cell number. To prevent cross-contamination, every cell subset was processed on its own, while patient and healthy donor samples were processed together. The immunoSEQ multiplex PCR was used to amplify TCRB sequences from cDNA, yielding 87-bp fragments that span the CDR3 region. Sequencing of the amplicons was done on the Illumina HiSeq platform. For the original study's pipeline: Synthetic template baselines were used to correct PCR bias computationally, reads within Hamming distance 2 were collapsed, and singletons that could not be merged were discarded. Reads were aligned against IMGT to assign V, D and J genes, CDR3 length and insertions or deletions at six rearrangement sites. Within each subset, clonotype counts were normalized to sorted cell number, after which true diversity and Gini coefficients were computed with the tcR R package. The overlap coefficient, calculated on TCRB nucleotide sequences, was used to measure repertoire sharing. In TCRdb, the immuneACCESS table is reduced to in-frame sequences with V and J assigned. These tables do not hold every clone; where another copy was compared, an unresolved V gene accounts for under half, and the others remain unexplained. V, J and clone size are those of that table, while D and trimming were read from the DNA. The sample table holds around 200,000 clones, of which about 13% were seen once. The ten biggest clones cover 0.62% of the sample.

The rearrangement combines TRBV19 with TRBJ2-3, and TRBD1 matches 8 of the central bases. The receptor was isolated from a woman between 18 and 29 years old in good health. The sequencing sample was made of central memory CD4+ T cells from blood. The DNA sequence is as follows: TGTGCCAGTAGTATATCCGACAGGGGAGATACGCAGTATTTT. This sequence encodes CASSISDRGDTQYF.